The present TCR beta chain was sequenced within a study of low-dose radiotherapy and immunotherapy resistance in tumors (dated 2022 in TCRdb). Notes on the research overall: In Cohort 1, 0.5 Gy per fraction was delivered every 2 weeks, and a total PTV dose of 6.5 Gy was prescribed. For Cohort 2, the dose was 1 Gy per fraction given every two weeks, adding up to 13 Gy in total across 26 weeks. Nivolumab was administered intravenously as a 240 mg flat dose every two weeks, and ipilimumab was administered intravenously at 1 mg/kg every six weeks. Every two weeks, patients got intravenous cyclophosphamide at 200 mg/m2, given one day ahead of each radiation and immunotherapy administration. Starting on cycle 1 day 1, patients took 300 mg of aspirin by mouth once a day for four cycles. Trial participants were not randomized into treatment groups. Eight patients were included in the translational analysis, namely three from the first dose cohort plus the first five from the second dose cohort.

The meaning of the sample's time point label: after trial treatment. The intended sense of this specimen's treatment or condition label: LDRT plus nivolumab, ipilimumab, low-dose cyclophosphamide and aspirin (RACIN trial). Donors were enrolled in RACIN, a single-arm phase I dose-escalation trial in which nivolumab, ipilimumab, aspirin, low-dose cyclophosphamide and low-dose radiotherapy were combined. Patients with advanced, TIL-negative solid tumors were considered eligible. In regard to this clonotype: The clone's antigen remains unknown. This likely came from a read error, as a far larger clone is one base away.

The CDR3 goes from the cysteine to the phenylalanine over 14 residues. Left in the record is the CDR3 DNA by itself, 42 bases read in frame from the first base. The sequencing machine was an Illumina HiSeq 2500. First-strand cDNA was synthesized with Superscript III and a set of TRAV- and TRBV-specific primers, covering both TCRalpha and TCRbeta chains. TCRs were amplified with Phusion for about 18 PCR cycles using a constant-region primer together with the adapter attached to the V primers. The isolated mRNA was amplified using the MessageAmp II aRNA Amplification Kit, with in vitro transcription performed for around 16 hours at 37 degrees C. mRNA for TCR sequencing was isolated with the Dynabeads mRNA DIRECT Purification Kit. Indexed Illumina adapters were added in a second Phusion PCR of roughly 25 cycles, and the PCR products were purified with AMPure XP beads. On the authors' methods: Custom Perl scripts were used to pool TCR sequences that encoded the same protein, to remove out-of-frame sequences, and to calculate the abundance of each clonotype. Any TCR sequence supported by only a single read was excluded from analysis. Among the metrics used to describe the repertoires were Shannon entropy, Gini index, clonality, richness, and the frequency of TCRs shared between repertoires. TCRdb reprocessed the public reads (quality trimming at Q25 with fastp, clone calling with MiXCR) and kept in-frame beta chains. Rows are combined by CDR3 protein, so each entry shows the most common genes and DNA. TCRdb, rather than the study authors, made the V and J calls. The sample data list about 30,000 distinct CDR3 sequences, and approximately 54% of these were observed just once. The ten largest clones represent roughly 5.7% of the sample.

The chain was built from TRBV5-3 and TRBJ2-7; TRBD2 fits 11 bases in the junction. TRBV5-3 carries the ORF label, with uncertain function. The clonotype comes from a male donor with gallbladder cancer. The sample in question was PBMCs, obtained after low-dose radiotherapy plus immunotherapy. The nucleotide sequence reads TGTGCCAGCAGCTTAGTACTAGCGGGGGATCCTGAGAACTTC. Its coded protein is CASSLVLAGDPENF.